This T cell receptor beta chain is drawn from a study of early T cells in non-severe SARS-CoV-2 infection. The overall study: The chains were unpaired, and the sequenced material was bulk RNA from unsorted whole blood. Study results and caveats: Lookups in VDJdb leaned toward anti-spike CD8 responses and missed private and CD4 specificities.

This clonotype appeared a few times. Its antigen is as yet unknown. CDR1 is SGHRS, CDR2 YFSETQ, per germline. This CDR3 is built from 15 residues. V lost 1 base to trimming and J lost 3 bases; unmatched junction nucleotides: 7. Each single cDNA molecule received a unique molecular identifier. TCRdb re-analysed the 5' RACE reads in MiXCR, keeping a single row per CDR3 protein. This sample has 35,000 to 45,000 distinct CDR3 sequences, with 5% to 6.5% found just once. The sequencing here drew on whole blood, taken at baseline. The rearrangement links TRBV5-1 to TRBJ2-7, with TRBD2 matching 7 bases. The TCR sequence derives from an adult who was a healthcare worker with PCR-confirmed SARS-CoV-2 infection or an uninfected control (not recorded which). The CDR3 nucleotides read TGCGCCAGCAGCTTGTCATCGGGGGGACTCTACGAGCAGTACTTC. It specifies CASSLSSGGLYEQYF.